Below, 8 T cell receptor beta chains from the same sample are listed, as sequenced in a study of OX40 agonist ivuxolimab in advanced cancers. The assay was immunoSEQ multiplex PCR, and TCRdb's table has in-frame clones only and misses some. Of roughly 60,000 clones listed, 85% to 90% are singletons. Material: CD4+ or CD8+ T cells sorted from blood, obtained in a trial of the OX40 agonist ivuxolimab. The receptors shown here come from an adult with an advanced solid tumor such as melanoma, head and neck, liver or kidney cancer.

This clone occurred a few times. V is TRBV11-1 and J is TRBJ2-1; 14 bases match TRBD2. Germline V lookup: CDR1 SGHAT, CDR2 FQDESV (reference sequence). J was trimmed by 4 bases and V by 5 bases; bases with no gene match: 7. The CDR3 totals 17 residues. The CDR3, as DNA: TGTGCCAGCAGCCGGACTAGCGGGGGGATCGATTACAATGAGCAGTTCTTC. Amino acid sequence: CASSRTSGGIDYNEQFF. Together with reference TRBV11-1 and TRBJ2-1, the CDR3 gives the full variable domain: EAEVAQSPRYKITEKSQAVAFWCDPISGHATLYWYRQILGQGPELLVQFQDESVVDDSQLPKDRFSAERLKGVDSTLKIQPAELGDSAMYLCASSRTSGGIDYNEQFFGPGTRLTVL.

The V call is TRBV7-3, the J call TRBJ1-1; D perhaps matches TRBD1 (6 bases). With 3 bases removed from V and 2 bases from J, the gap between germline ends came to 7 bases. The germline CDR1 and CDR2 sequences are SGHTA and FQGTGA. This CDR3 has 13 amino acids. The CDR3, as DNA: TGTGCCAGCAGCTTGGACAGTAACACTGAAGCTTTCTTT. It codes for CASSLDSNTEAFF.

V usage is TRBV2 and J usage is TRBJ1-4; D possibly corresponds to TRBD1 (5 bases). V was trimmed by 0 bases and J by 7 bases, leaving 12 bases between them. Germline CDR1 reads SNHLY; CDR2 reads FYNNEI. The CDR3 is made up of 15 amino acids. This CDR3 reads CASSEALGVFEKLFF. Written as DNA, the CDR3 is TGTGCCAGCAGTGAAGCGCTGGGGGTTTTTGAAAAACTGTTTTTT.

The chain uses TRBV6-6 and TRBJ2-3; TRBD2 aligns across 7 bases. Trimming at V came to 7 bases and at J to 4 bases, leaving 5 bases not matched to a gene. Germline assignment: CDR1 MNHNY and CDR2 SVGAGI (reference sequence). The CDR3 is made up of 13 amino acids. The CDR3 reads CASNGGIADTQYF. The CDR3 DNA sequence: TGTGCCAGCAACGGGGGGATCGCAGATACGCAGTATTTT.

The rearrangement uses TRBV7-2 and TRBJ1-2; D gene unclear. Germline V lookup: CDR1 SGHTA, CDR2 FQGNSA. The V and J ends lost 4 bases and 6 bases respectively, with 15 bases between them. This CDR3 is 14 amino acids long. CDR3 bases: TGTGCCAGCAGCTCACGTAGGACGGTCGATGGCTACACCTTC. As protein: CASSSRRTVDGYTF.

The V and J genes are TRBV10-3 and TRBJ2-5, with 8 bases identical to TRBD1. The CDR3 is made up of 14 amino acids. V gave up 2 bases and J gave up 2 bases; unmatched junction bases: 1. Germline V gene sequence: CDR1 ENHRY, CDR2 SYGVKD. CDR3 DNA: TGTGCCATCAGTGAGAGACAGGGGCAAGAGACCCAGTACTTC. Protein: CAISERQGQETQYF.

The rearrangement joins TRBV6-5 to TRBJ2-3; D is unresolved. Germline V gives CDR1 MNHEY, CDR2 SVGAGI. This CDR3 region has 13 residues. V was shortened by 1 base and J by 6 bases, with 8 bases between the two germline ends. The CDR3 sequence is CASSYLPRDTQYF. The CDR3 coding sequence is TGTGCCAGCAGTTACTTACCCCGGGATACGCAGTATTTT.

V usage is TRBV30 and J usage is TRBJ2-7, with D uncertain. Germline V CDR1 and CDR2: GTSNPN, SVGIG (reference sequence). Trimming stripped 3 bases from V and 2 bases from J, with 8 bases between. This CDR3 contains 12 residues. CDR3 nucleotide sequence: TGTGCCTGGAGACGGCGGCCCTACGAGCAGTACTTC. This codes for CAWRRRPYEQYF. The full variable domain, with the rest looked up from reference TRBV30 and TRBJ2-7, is SQTIHQWPATLVQPVGSPLSLECTVEGTSNPNLYWYRQAAGRGLQLLFYSVGIGQISSEVPQNLSASRPQDRQFILSSKKLLLSDSGFYLCAWRRRPYEQYFGPGTRLTVT.